Shown below are 11 T cell receptor beta chains from a single sample sequenced in a study of T cell changes during pregnancy in multiple sclerosis. Using immunoSEQ multiplex PCR, the repertoire was profiled, and TCRdb retains in-frame clones only, with some absent. The sample lists around 40,000 clones, about 91% seen once, with approximately 0.46% in the top ten. This specimen was CD4+ T cells from peripheral blood mononuclear cells, taken in the third trimester of pregnancy. Receptor source: a female donor in good health, enrolled as a control in a pregnancy study.

This clone was seen at least ten times. This sequence joins TRBV5-1 and TRBJ1-1; D is unresolved. Trimming took off 7 bases at V and 1 base at J, with 11 bases between the two ends. The CDR3 totals 13 residues. Germline CDR1 is SGHRS and CDR2 is YFSETQ. The CDR3 is CASADQENTEAFF. The CDR3 nucleotides read TGCGCCAGCGCAGATCAGGAGAACACTGAAGCTTTCTTT.

In this sample, this clone turned up a few times. V and J are TRBV4-2 and TRBJ1-1; tentative D call: TRBD1 (6 bases). Germline values: CDR1 LGHNA, CDR2 YNFKEQ. This CDR3 is built from 14 residues. V was cut by 3 bases and J by 1 base, with 9 bases left in between. CDR3 in DNA: TGTGCCAGCAGCCAGAGGGACACGAACACTGAAGCTTTCTTT. This codes for CASSQRDTNTEAFF.

This clone was detected once. The J gene is TRBJ1-1, the V gene TRBV5-6; a possible D gene is TRBD1 (6 bases). The CDR3 is 17 residues long. From germline, CDR1 is SGHDT and CDR2 YYEEEE. Trimming shortened V by 2 bases and J by 2 bases, and 19 bases separated the two germline ends. The CDR3 protein is CASSFTQRVGTNTEAFF. In nucleotides, the CDR3 is TGTGCCAGCAGCTTCACCCAACGGGTCGGGACAAACACTGAAGCTTTCTTT.

The genes are TRBV6-6 and TRBJ1-1; weak D call: TRBD1 (6 bases). The CDR3 covers 16 residues. CDR1 and CDR2 (germline): MNHNY, SVGAGI (reference sequence). Trimming stripped 4 bases from V and 7 bases from J, with 22 bases between. In nucleotides, the CDR3 is TGTGCCAGCAGTTCGTCCGGGGGGGCCAGAAGTAATGAAGCTTTCTTT. Translation gives CASSSSGGARSNEAFF.

The V call is TRBV6-5, the J call TRBJ1-1; D may be TRBD1 (5 bases). The CDR3 totals 13 residues. Germline V gene sequence: CDR1 MNHEY, CDR2 SVGAGI. The V end lost 4 bases, the J end lost 8 bases, and 14 bases lay between the germline ends. DNA for the CDR3: TGTGCCAGCAGTTCGACAGTCCGACCCGAAGCTTTCTTT. It specifies CASSSTVRPEAFF.

The chain has TRBV11-2 and TRBJ2-7, with 7 bases lining up with TRBD1. CDR3 length equals 16 residues. With V trimmed by 4 bases and J by 0 bases, 9 bases remained unmatched. The germline V gene encodes CDR1 SGHAT and CDR2 FQNNGV. This chain's CDR3 is CASSSYRGASSYEQYF. CDR3 DNA sequence: TGTGCCAGCAGCTCCTACAGGGGAGCTAGCTCCTACGAGCAGTACTTC.

This clone was observed a handful of times. The genes are TRBV28 and TRBJ2-2, with D perhaps TRBD1 (5 bases). Trimming took off 9 bases at V and 3 bases at J, with 14 bases between the two ends. CDR1 and CDR2 from the germline V gene are MDHEN and SYDVKM. This CDR3 is built from 14 residues. In DNA, the CDR3 is TGTGCCAGTTCATCCAGGGCACACACCGGGGAGCTGTTTTTT. Protein product: CASSSRAHTGELFF.

The chain's CDR3 is CASSLANRGRGYTF. Written as DNA, the CDR3 is TGCGCCAGCAGCTTGGCGAACAGGGGTCGGGGCTACACCTTC. This rearrangement joins TRBV5-1 to TRBJ1-2; 7 bases are shared with TRBD1. CDR1 SGHRS and CDR2 YFSETQ come from the germline V gene. The V gene end was trimmed by 0 bases and the J gene end by 8 bases; junction bases not matched to a gene: 7. The CDR3 is 14 residues long.

In DNA, the CDR3 is TGTGCTAGTGGTTTTATACGGGGGGGGACCCAGTACTTC. This translates into CASGFIRGGTQYF. The chain is built from TRBV12-5 and TRBJ2-5, with 8 nucleotides matching TRBD2. V dropped 3 bases and J dropped 7; count of bases not matched to a gene: 4. Germline V CDR1 and CDR2: LGHNT, FRNRAP. The CDR3 contains 13 residues.

The rearrangement joins TRBV28 to TRBJ2-7, with D unclear. The CDR3 length is 15 residues. V shed 7 bases and J shed 3 bases, with 19 bases lying between them. Germline V gives CDR1 MDHEN, CDR2 SYDVKM. The CDR3 coding sequence is TGTGCCAGCACCTCCTCGTCGGAAGGAGACTACGAGCAGTACTTC. This gives the protein CASTSSSEGDYEQYF.

V is TRBV4-3 and J is TRBJ1-4; D perhaps matches TRBD1 (6 bases). This CDR3 region has 17 residues. The germline V and J ends were trimmed by 1 base and 6 bases, with 18 bases remaining between them. Germline V lookup: CDR1 LGHNA, CDR2 YSLEER. This chain's CDR3 is CASSQVLQTGSYEKLFF. CDR3 sequence (DNA): TGCGCCAGCAGCCAAGTGCTTCAAACAGGGTCATATGAAAAACTGTTTTTT.